The 25 T cell receptor beta chains below were found in one sample sequenced in a study of OX40 agonist ivuxolimab in advanced cancers. Library construction relied on the immunoSEQ multiplex PCR assay. TCRdb retrieved this table from immuneACCESS and kept in-frame rearrangements only. Not all clones are present; in checked studies, unresolved V genes account for under half, and no reason is known for the remainder. The sample contains 75,000 to 100,000 clones, roughly 90% of them found a single time. The top ten hold more than 8.5% of the sample. Material: CD4+ or CD8+ T cells sorted from blood, obtained in a trial of the OX40 agonist ivuxolimab. Receptors originate from an adult with an advanced solid tumor such as melanoma, head and neck, liver or kidney cancer.

The chain carries TRBV28 and TRBJ1-2; 10 nucleotides match TRBD1. Germline values: CDR1 MDHEN, CDR2 SYDVKM. The V gene end was trimmed by 5 bases and the J gene end by 3 bases; junction bases not matched to a gene: 15. There are 18 residues in the CDR3. The CDR3 DNA reads TGTGCCAGCAGTAAAATAATTTTCGGGGACAGGGGTGACTATGGCTACACCTTC. Translation gives CASSKIIFGDRGDYGYTF.

The chain combines TRBV5-1 with TRBJ2-3; tentative D call: TRBD1 (6 bases). The germline V and J ends were trimmed by 3 bases and 2 bases, with 10 bases remaining between them. Looked up from germline, CDR1 is SGHRS and CDR2 is YFSETQ. The CDR3 totals 14 residues. The CDR3 DNA reads as TGCGCCAGCAGCTCCGGGACAAACACAGATACGCAGTATTTT. Its protein product is CASSSGTNTDTQYF.

The chain is built from TRBV11-3 and TRBJ2-3; 12 nucleotides agree with TRBD1. Germline-derived CDR1 and CDR2 are SGHNT and YENEEA. The CDR3 runs 16 residues. The junction had 4 bases not matched to a gene; V was cut back by 3 bases and J by 3 bases. The CDR3 loop is CASSLGTGGSTDTQYF. The CDR3 coding sequence is TGTGCCAGCAGCTTGGGGACAGGGGGCTCGACAGATACGCAGTATTTT. Filled out from reference TRBV11-3 and TRBJ2-3, the complete variable domain reads EAGVVQSPRYKIIEKKQPVAFWCNPISGHNTLYWYLQNLGQGPELLIRYENEEAVDDSQLPKDRFSAERLKGVDSTLKIQPAELGDSAVYLCASSLGTGGSTDTQYFGPGTRLTVL.

This clone has only a few counts. J is TRBJ1-1 and V is TRBV7-9; TRBD1 is a possible D gene (6 bases). Trimming removed 8 bases from V and 0 bases from J, with 10 bases in between. This CDR3 region has 13 residues. Germline V gene sequence: CDR1 SEHNR, CDR2 FQNEAQ (reference sequence). CDR3 nucleotides: TGTGCCAGCGGCGACAGGATGAACACTGAAGCTTTCTTT. It yields the protein CASGDRMNTEAFF.

V usage is TRBV5-4 and J usage is TRBJ2-7; tentatively, D is TRBD1 (6 bases). The CDR3 has 14 amino acids. Looked up from germline, CDR1 is SGHNT and CDR2 is YYREEE (reference sequence). Deletions cut 0 bases from V and 2 bases from J, with 9 bases between. CDR3 nucleotide sequence: TGTGCCAGCAGCTTGGGGACAGTTCCCTACGAGCAGTACTTC. Translating gives CASSLGTVPYEQYF.

The chain has TRBV14 and TRBJ2-7; D not certain. Trimming cost V 0 bases and J 6 bases, with 9 bases left between them. Germline CDR1 reads SGHDN; CDR2 reads FVKESK. CDR3 length equals 13 residues. CDR3 bases: TGTGCCAGCAGCCAAGATCGGAGAGGCGAGCAGTACTTC. Amino acid sequence: CASSQDRRGEQYF.

J is TRBJ1-1 and V is TRBV28; D unclear. With 5 bases removed from V and 1 base from J, the gap between germline ends came to 5 bases. The CDR3 is 12 residues long. The germline gives CDR1 MDHEN, CDR2 SYDVKM. CDR3 loop: CASSLGNTEAFF. Written as DNA, the CDR3 is TGTGCCAGCAGTCTAGGGAACACTGAAGCTTTCTTT.

The chain carries TRBV6-1 and TRBJ1-6; tentative D call: TRBD1 (5 bases). Trimming removed 1 base from V and 7 bases from J, with 11 bases in between. This CDR3 region has 15 residues. The germline V gene has CDR1 MNHNS and CDR2 SASEGT. CDR3 coding DNA: TGTGCCAGCAGTGAAGTTGGGGGAGGGAATTCACCCCTCCACTTT. Its translation: CASSEVGGGNSPLHF.

This clone was detected only a few times. The CDR3 region has the DNA TGTGCCAGCAGACCCCGGGGCTTGAACACTGAAGCTTTCTTT. Protein: CASRPRGLNTEAFF. The chain combines TRBV6-6 with TRBJ1-1; tentative D call: TRBD1 (5 bases). Germline V lookup: CDR1 MNHNY, CDR2 SVGAGI (reference sequence). This CDR3 has 14 amino acids. V shed 6 bases and J shed 0 bases, with 11 bases lying between them.

V usage is TRBV7-9 and J usage is TRBJ1-2; 12 bases match TRBD1. The length of the CDR3 is 15 residues. The germline gives CDR1 SEHNR, CDR2 FQNEAQ (reference sequence). V was pared by 4 bases and J by 4 bases, with 4 bases of the junction left unmatched. CDR3 nucleotides: TGTGCCAGCAGCTGGGGGACAGGGGGCAGCTATGGCTACACCTTC. Its translation: CASSWGTGGSYGYTF.

The rearrangement joins TRBV7-5 to TRBJ1-1. TRBV7-5 is labeled a pseudogene. The length of the CDR3 is 11 residues. This CDR3 is CASSSSTEAFF. The CDR3 coding sequence is TGTGCCAGCAGCTCCTCAACTGAAGCTTTCTTT.

The genes are TRBV29-1 and TRBJ2-3; 8 bases map to TRBD2. The CDR3 sequence is 11 residues long. Per germline, CDR1 SQVTM and CDR2 ANQGSEA. V gave up 5 bases and J gave up 8 bases; unmatched junction bases: 3. The CDR3 region has the DNA TGCAGCGTTTTCGGGGGGGTTACGCAGTATTTT. Encoded protein: CSVFGGVTQYF.

This clone was detected once. The rearrangement links TRBV28 to TRBJ1-2; no reliable D call. The CDR3 covers 13 residues. CDR1 MDHEN and CDR2 SYDVKM come from the germline V gene. V was pared by 3 bases and J by 4 bases, with 9 bases between. The CDR3 spells CASSFTRSYGYTF. DNA of the CDR3: TGTGCCAGCAGTTTTACGAGGAGCTATGGCTACACCTTC.

This chain's CDR3 is CASSLVAAKETQYF. CDR3 sequence (DNA): TGTGCCAGCAGCTTGGTAGCAGCTAAAGAGACCCAGTACTTC. This chain links TRBV5-6 with TRBJ2-5; no clear D gene. The CDR3 is made up of 14 amino acids. V was pared by 0 bases and J by 3 bases, with 9 bases between. Germline loops: CDR1 SGHDT, CDR2 YYEEEE.

This chain connects TRBV5-4 to TRBJ2-2; 11 nucleotides match TRBD2. This CDR3 is built from 16 residues. The germline CDR1 and CDR2 sequences are SGHNT and YYREEE (reference sequence). The V gene end was trimmed by 3 bases and the J gene end by 5 bases; junction bases not matched to a gene: 6. This CDR3 is CASSYPSGGRTGELFF. DNA for the CDR3: TGTGCCAGCAGCTATCCTAGCGGGGGGCGAACCGGGGAGCTGTTTTTT.

The V gene is TRBV5-6, the J gene TRBJ2-7; D not resolved. Germline V gene sequence: CDR1 SGHDT, CDR2 YYEEEE. Trimming left V 2 bases short and J 3 bases short, with 6 bases between. The CDR3 loop spans 12 amino acids. The CDR3 coding sequence is TGTGCCAGCAGCTTTTCCGGCTACGAGCAGTACTTC. It specifies CASSFSGYEQYF.

The V and J genes are TRBV28 and TRBJ1-6; no firm D call. V dropped 2 bases and J dropped 0 bases, with 11 bases sitting between them. CDR3 length: 17 residues. The germline V gene has CDR1 MDHEN and CDR2 SYDVKM. The CDR3 region is CASSLALPGSYNSPLHF. CDR3 nucleotides: TGTGCCAGCAGTTTAGCCCTCCCGGGCTCCTATAATTCACCCCTCCACTTT.

The rearrangement uses TRBV28 and TRBJ2-3; 10 bases map to TRBD1. This CDR3 is 15 amino acids long. V shed 3 bases and J 3 bases; nucleotides not matched to a gene: 3. Per germline, CDR1 MDHEN and CDR2 SYDVKM. CDR3: CASSLGTGATDTQYF. The CDR3 DNA sequence: TGTGCCAGCAGTTTGGGGACAGGGGCTACAGATACGCAGTATTTT. Looking up the rest from reference TRBV28 and TRBJ2-3 gives the full variable domain: DVKVTQSSRYLVKRTGEKVFLECVQDMDHENMFWYRQDPGLGLRLIYFSYDVKMKEKGDIPEGYSVSREKKERFSLILESASTNQTSMYLCASSLGTGATDTQYFGPGTRLTVL.

The CDR3 DNA reads TGTGCCGGGCTGGGACGGGGGGATCATCAGCCCCAGCATTTT. It encodes CAGLGRGDHQPQHF. The chain combines TRBV28 with TRBJ1-5, with D possibly TRBD1 on 5 matching bases. The V gene lost 11 bases and the J gene lost 5 bases, with 19 bases spanning the gap. The CDR3 length is 14 residues. Germline CDR1 MDHEN, CDR2 SYDVKM.

The CDR3 nucleotides are TGTGCCAGCAGCTTACTAGCGGGAGGTGCGGAGACCCAGTACTTC. Encoded protein: CASSLLAGGAETQYF. This sequence joins TRBV7-9 and TRBJ2-5; TRBD2 matches 11 bases. The CDR3 sequence is 15 residues long. CDR1 is SEHNR, CDR2 FQNEAQ, per germline (reference sequence). V trimming: 2 bases; J trimming: 5 bases; junction bases outside the gene matches: 4.

This clone was seen only a few times. The V gene is TRBV11-2, the J gene TRBJ2-7, with a possible D match to TRBD2 (6 bases). There are 14 residues in the CDR3. Germline lookup yields CDR1 SGHAT and CDR2 FQNNGV. Trimming stripped 4 bases from V and 3 bases from J, with 13 bases between. The CDR3 DNA follows: TGTGCCAGCAGCTGGAGGGAGCCATTCTACGAGCAGTACTTC. Translation: CASSWREPFYEQYF.

The chain joins TRBV11-2 to TRBJ1-2, with no clear D. The germline V gene encodes CDR1 SGHAT and CDR2 FQNNGV. CDR3 length equals 18 residues. Trimming removed 3 bases at V and 5 bases at J, with 25 bases between. CDR3 DNA sequence: TGTGCCAGCAGCTTGAGTCAGGCCTCCATCGGAGGGCCTTATGGCTACACCTTC. Its protein product is CASSLSQASIGGPYGYTF.

The V and J genes are TRBV7-2 and TRBJ2-2; D might be TRBD2 (5 bases). CDR3 size: 15 residues. Germline CDR1 and CDR2: SGHTA and FQGNSA. The V and J ends lost 1 base and 5 bases respectively, with 11 bases between them. The CDR3 is CASSLGAGGTGELFF. The CDR3 DNA sequence: TGTGCCAGCAGCTTAGGGGCGGGCGGTACCGGGGAGCTGTTTTTT.

The chain uses TRBV5-4 and TRBJ2-5; possibly TRBD2 for D (6 bases). Trimming shortened V by 1 base and J by 5 bases, and 15 bases separated the two germline ends. Germline V gives CDR1 SGHNT, CDR2 YYREEE (reference sequence). The CDR3 consists of 15 residues. The CDR3 spells CASSLSSAGRETQYF. CDR3 in DNA: TGTGCCAGCAGCTTGTCCTCGGCAGGGAGGGAGACCCAGTACTTC.

This clone occurred a few times. The chain couples TRBV6-5 to TRBJ1-5; D is uncertain. Per germline, CDR1 MNHEY and CDR2 SVGAGI. The CDR3 covers 13 residues. V was clipped by 5 bases and J by 3 bases, with 8 bases between them. As DNA, the CDR3 is TGTGCCAGCAGTAACGGTTACAATCAGCCCCAGCATTTT. This sequence encodes CASSNGYNQPQHF.